What follows are 5 T cell receptor beta chains derived from one specimen sequenced in a study of T cell responses to AZD1222 COVID-19 vaccine. Measured with immunoSEQ multiplex PCR; TCRdb has only the in-frame clones, and not every one. Among some 150,000 clones, about nine tenths were seen once, and the ten largest hold roughly 10%. Here the sequenced sample was peripheral blood, taken 28 days after the second AZD1222 dose. All receptors come from an adult who received the AZD1222 COVID-19 vaccine.

The genes are TRBV5-6 and TRBJ2-1; a possible D gene is TRBD2 (6 bases). The V end was cut by 0 bases, the J end by 6 bases, with 7 bases between. Germline V gene lookup returns CDR1 SGHDT and CDR2 YYEEEE. The CDR3 sequence is 13 residues long. The CDR3 reads CASSLAGVNEQFF. As DNA, the CDR3 is TGTGCCAGCAGCTTGGCGGGGGTCAATGAGCAGTTCTTC.

V usage is TRBV7-2 and J usage is TRBJ2-2, with D unclear. The CDR3 covers 15 residues. The V and J ends lost 2 bases and 2 bases respectively, with 9 bases between them. Germline CDR1 and CDR2: SGHTA and FQGNSA. The CDR3 DNA follows: TGTGCCAGCAGCTTAAGGGCGGTAAACACCGGGGAGCTGTTTTTT. Encoded protein: CASSLRAVNTGELFF.

This clone turned up a few times. For the CDR3, the DNA is TGTGCCAGTAGTATCGACACCTACACTGAAGCTTTCTTT. This sequence encodes CASSIDTYTEAFF. The chain combines TRBV19 with TRBJ1-1, with D uncertain. The CDR3 extends over 13 amino acids. Per germline, CDR1 LNHDA and CDR2 SQIVND (reference sequence). V was trimmed by 3 bases and J by 3 bases, leaving 8 bases between them.

This rearrangement joins TRBV29-1 to TRBJ2-3; TRBD2 aligns across 7 bases. The CDR3 extends over 16 amino acids. Germline lookup yields CDR1 SQVTM and CDR2 ANQGSEA. The CDR3 nucleotides are TGCAGTGTTAAAACCGGGACTATGCCTAGCACAGATACGCAGTATTTT. Translating gives CSVKTGTMPSTDTQYF.

CDR3 in amino acids: CASSGSQGANTGELFF. The CDR3 region has the DNA TGTGCCAGCAGTGGGTCACAGGGGGCGAACACCGGGGAGCTGTTTTTT. V and J are TRBV2 and TRBJ2-2; 8 nucleotides match TRBD1. This CDR3 contains 16 residues. V trimming: 4 bases; J trimming: 0 bases; junction bases outside the gene matches: 4. The germline V gene has CDR1 SNHLY and CDR2 FYNNEI.